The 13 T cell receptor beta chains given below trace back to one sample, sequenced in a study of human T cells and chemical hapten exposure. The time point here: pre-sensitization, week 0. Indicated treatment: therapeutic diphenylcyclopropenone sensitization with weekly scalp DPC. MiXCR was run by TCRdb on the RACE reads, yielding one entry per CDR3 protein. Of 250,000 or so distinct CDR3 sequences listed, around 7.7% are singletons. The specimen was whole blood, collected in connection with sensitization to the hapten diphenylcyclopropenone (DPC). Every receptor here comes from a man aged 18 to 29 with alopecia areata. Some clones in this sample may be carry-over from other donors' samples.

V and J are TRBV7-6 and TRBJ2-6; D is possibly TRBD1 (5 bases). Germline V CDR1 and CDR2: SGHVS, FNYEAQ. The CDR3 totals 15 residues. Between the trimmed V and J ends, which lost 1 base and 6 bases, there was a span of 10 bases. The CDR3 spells CASSLEGKQANVLTF. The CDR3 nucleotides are TGTGCCAGCAGCTTAGAGGGGAAACAGGCCAACGTCCTGACTTTC.

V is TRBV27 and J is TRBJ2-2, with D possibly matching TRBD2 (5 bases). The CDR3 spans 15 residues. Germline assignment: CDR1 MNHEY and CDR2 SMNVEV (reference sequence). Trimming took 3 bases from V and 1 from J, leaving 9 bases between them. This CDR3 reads CASSFRGRNTGELFF. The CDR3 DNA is TGTGCCAGCAGTTTCCGAGGGAGGAACACCGGGGAGCTGTTTTTT.

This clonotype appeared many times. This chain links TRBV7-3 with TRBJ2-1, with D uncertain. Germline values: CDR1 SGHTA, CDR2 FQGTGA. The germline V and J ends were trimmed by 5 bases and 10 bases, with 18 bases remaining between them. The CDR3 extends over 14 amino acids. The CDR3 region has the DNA TGTGCCAGCAGCCCCCACGGTAGTATAATCGAGCAGTTCTTC. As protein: CASSPHGSIIEQFF.

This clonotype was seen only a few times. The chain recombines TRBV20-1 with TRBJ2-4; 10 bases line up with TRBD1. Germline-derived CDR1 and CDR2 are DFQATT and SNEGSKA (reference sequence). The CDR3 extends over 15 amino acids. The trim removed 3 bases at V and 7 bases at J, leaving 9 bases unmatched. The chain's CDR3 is CSARAPTGGSNIQYF. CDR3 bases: TGCAGTGCTAGGGCCCCGACAGGGGGCTCGAACATTCAGTACTTC.

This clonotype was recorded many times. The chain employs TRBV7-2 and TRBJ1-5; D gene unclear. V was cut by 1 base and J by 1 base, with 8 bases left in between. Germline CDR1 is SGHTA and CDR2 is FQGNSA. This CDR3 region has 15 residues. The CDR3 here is CASSLGSRSNQPQHF. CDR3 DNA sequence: TGTGCCAGCAGCTTAGGGTCACGAAGCAATCAGCCCCAGCATTTT.

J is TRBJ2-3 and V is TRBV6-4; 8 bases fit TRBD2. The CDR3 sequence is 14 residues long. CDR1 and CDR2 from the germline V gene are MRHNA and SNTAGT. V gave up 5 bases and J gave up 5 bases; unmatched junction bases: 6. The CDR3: CASSWGLGGDTQYF. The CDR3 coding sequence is TGTGCCAGCAGTTGGGGACTAGGGGGAGATACGCAGTATTTT.

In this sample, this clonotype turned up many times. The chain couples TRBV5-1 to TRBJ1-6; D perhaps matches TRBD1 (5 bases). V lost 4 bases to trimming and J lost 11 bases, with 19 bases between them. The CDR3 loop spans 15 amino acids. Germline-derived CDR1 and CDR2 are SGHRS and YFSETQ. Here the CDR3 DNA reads TGCGCCAGCAGCCCGGAGGGGCAGGGCAAGGCACCCCTCCACTTT. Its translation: CASSPEGQGKAPLHF.

CDR3 nucleotide sequence: TGTGCCAGCACCAACCGGGATACGCAGTATTTT. Protein: CASTNRDTQYF. The rearrangement links TRBV27 to TRBJ2-3; no clear D gene. The CDR3 extends over 11 amino acids. Germline values: CDR1 MNHEY, CDR2 SMNVEV (reference sequence). V lost 7 bases to trimming and J lost 6 bases, with 8 bases between them.

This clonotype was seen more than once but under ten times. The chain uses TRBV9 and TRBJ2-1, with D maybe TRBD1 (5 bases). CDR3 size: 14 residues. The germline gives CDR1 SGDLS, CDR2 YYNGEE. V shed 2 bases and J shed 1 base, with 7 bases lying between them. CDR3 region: CASSVGASYNEQFF. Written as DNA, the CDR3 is TGTGCCAGCAGCGTTGGGGCATCCTACAATGAGCAGTTCTTC.

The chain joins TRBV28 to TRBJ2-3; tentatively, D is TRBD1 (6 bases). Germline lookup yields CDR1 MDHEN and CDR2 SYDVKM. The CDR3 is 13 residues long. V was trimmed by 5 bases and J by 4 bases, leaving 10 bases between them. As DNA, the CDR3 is TGTGCCAGCAGTCGGACAGAGGCAGATACGCAGTATTTT. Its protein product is CASSRTEADTQYF.

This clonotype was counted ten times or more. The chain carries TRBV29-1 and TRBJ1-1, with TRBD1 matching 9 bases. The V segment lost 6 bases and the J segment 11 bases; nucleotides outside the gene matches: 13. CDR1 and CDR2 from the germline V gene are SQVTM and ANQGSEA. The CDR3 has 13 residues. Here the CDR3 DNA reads TGCAGCGTCCTCTCTCCGGGACAGGGCTTGGCTTTCTTT. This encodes CSVLSPGQGLAFF.

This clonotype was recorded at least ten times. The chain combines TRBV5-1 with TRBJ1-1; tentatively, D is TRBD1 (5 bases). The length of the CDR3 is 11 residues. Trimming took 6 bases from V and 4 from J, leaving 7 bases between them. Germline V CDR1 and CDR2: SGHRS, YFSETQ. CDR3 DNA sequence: TGCGCCAGCAAAGGGGCCACTGAAGCTTTCTTT. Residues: CASKGATEAFF.

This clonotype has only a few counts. CDR3 sequence: CASSLENRPGQRLYTGELFF. The DNA of the CDR3 is TGTGCCAGCAGCTTGGAGAACCGTCCGGGACAGCGATTATACACCGGGGAGCTGTTTTTT. The chain employs TRBV7-9 and TRBJ2-2; the match to TRBD1 covers 7 bases. Germline V gives CDR1 SEHNR, CDR2 FQNEAQ (reference sequence). After removal of 3 bases from V and 3 bases from J, the junction contained 19 bases not matched to a gene. The CDR3 is 20 amino acids.